In this sample, the clone carrying this T cell receptor beta chain turned up a few times. Its antigen is currently unknown. The data derive from a study of CD8+ T cells in alopecia areata. For the study at large: Tofacitinib exposure lasted 6 to 18 months, followed by 6 months off drug.

Notes on the study in general: Given one nonresponder, whether baseline CD8+ expansion relates to response remains uncertain. Tofacitinib produced a significant decrease in scalp clonality and in expanded CD8+ clones among the top 100. Many expanded lesional clones remained in scalp and blood on tofacitinib.

The treatment denotes: oral pan-JAK inhibitor, 5-10 mg twice daily. Extracted RNA was reverse transcribed into cDNA, the sequencing template. Generated by immunoSEQ multiplex PCR, the TCRdb table keeps only in-frame clones and is missing some. The table includes approximately 200,000 clones, 50% to 60% detected once. The germline V gene has CDR1 SEHNR and CDR2 FQNEAQ (reference sequence). This CDR3 region has 15 residues. Trimming cost V 5 bases and J 0 bases; bases outside gene matches: 4. This clonotype originated in a human donor with alopecia areata. Specimen: CD4+ T cells sorted from blood, collected at week 4, from a patient treated with tofacitinib. The chain recombines TRBV7-9 with TRBJ2-3; 8 nucleotides line up with TRBD1. CDR3 nucleotides: TGTGCCAGCAGCCGACAGGGGATAAGCACAGATACGCAGTATTTT. Protein product: CASSRQGISTDTQYF.